This T cell receptor beta chain derives from a study of CXCR3-negative and CXCR3-positive naive CD8 T cells. Study background: About 150 million TRB reads in total, about 1.5 +/- 0.3 million per library. Points from the study as a whole: Fresh PBMCs served for most assays, and CXCR3 expression fell partially after cryopreservation. Higher TRB CDR3 hydrophobicity marked CXCR3-positive naive cells relative to CXCR3-negative naive cells.

Researchers prepared the TRB cDNA libraries using 5' RACE with UMI labels. From its re-call of the 5' RACE reads, TCRdb lists each CDR3 protein once, without DNA. The specimen's table records 85,000 to 90,000 distinct CDR3 sequences. The CDR3 runs 14 residues. CDR1 is LGHNA and CDR2 is YSLEER in the germline V gene. About this clonotype itself: As yet, its antigen is unknown.

This receptor was identified in a human donor in good health. Some clones in this sample may be carry-over from other donors' samples. The sequencing input was naive CXCR3+ CD8+ T cells from blood. As for subset: CD45RO-CCR7+CD27+CD95- naive CD8+ T cells expressing CXCR3 (TNR3+). V is TRBV4-3 and J is TRBJ2-7. CDR3 amino acids: CASSQGIGNYEQYF.